This TCR beta chain was observed in a study of Ad26.COV2.S vaccination and SARS-CoV-2 variants. Treatment denoted: some 19 received Ad26.COV2.S at low or high dose, single or two shots; a few received placebo; per-sample allocation not given. The investigators took samples on day 63 after the first vaccine or placebo injection. This CDR3 has 13 amino acids. V lost 11 bases to trimming and J lost 1 base, with 14 bases between them. The germline V gene has CDR1 SNHLY and CDR2 FYNNEI. Produced via immunoSEQ multiplex PCR; TCRdb's table is partial and in-frame only. Here the sample spans some 320,000 clones, about 82% being singletons.

Source: peripheral blood, taken in a trial of Ad26.COV2.S vaccine versus placebo. The TCR sequence derives from a person between 18 and 59 years old who received the Ad26.COV2.S COVID-19 vaccine or a placebo. The V and J genes are TRBV2 and TRBJ1-1, with a possible D match to TRBD1 (6 bases). CDR3 region: CAGGRLGNTEAFF. The CDR3, as DNA: TGTGCCGGGGGGCGATTGGGGAACACTGAAGCTTTCTTT. Drawing the rest from reference TRBV2 and TRBJ1-1, the complete variable domain is EPEVTQTPSHQVTQMGQEVILRCVPISNHLYFYWYRQILGQKVEFLVSFYNNEISEKSEIFDDQFSVERPDGSNFTLKIRSTKLEDSAMYFCAGGRLGNTEAFFGQGTRLTVV.